This T cell receptor beta chain came from a study of beta chain features in type 1 diabetes. Whole-study context: Some 110 million sorted cells were examined across all samples.

The study, taken as a whole, reports: Compared with healthy donors, patients appeared to share more similar naive, central memory and regulatory TCRB repertoires.

The authors reverse transcribed all of the isolated RNA, so sequencing captured expressed TCRB transcripts. Libraries were prepared by immunoSEQ multiplex PCR; TCRdb keeps only in-frame clonotypes and omits some of them. The sample has about 250,000 clones, 13% to 15% seen once. This clone has more than one count but fewer than ten. The antigen is undetermined. This CDR3 contains 15 residues. V gene TRBV21-1 combines with J gene TRBJ1-2. TRBV21-1 is termed a pseudogene. What was sequenced was naive CD4+ T cells from blood. The sequence was collected from a middle-aged woman in good health. CDR3 in DNA: TGTGCCAGCAGCTCCTCCGGTGGGGGGGGCGTTGGCTACACCTTC. It yields the protein CASSSSGGGGVGYTF.